This T cell receptor beta chain was identified in a study of cytomegalovirus exposure and HLA in healthy donors. Study overall: When 398 donors were genotyped, about 80% of them were found to fall in the Caucasian-associated ancestry cluster. Study results and caveats: Later, an analysis showed that TCR beta chains associated with HLA were more clonally expanded than others that were equally common.

Deletions cut 2 bases from V and 2 bases from J, with 13 bases between. Per the germline V gene, CDR1 is MNHNY and CDR2 is SVGAGI (reference sequence). This CDR3 contains 15 residues. Researchers ran the PCR with 60 Vbeta and 13 Jbeta primers. Clones were read by immunoSEQ multiplex PCR, and TCRdb kept only the in-frame ones, dropping some. The sample shows 200,000 or so clones, roughly four fifths of them seen only once. Concerning this clone: The antigen is unknown.

Material for sequencing was PBMCs. The V call is TRBV6-6, the J call TRBJ2-7; D unresolved. The clonotype comes from a boy between 2 and 10 years old in good health and CMV-seronegative. The CDR3 DNA follows: TGTGCCAGCAGTTACCCGACGGGTACGCCCTACGAGCAGTACTTC. Translation: CASSYPTGTPYEQYF.